Shown below are 20 T cell receptor beta chains from a single sample sequenced in a study of beta chain features in type 1 diabetes. Reverse transcribing all isolated RNA meant expressed TCRB transcripts were sequenced. The protocol was immunoSEQ multiplex PCR, while the TCRdb copy is restricted to in-frame clones and leaves out a portion. The sample lists some 330,000 clones, 11% seen once, with 0.015% in the top ten. Sequencing was performed on naive CD4+ T cells from blood. The receptor set was obtained from a woman in her thirties in good health.

The chain employs TRBV25-1 and TRBJ2-3; D uncertain. This CDR3 is built from 13 residues. V was clipped by 5 bases and J by 2 bases, with 8 bases between them. CDR1 and CDR2 (germline): MGHDK, SYGVNS. The CDR3 region has the DNA TGTGCCAGCAGTACGGTGAACACAGATACGCAGTATTTT. This translates into CASSTVNTDTQYF.

This chain joins TRBV9 and TRBJ2-7, with TRBD1 matching 7 bases. Per germline, CDR1 SGDLS and CDR2 YYNGEE. The CDR3 spans 16 residues. J was trimmed by 2 bases and V by 3 bases; bases with no gene match: 11. CDR3 in amino acids: CASSATTGANAYEQYF. The DNA of the CDR3 is TGTGCCAGCAGCGCAACCACAGGGGCCAACGCCTACGAGCAGTACTTC.

The CDR3 reads CASSLWASGDETQYF. The CDR3 nucleotides are TGTGCCAGCAGCTTATGGGCTAGCGGGGATGAGACCCAGTACTTC. This chain links TRBV7-9 with TRBJ2-5; 9 nucleotides match TRBD2. The V segment lost 2 bases and the J segment 5 bases; nucleotides outside the gene matches: 6. The germline gives CDR1 SEHNR, CDR2 FQNEAQ (reference sequence). This CDR3 comprises 15 residues.

The gene calls are TRBV7-9 and TRBJ2-2, with TRBD2 matching 9 bases. This CDR3 contains 15 residues. Trimming cost V 5 bases and J 5 bases; bases outside gene matches: 6. The germline V gene has CDR1 SEHNR and CDR2 FQNEAQ (reference sequence). As DNA, the CDR3 is TGTGCCAGCAGCGGTAGCGGGAGCATTACCGGGGAGCTGTTTTTT. This gives the protein CASSGSGSITGELFF.

Details on this clone: Distinct nucleotide sequences in the sample also encode this CDR3. The chain recombines TRBV18 with TRBJ2-7; D ambiguous. Germline loops: CDR1 KGHSH, CDR2 LQKENI. The length of the CDR3 is 12 residues. The V gene lost 3 bases and the J gene lost 4 bases, with 7 bases spanning the gap. For the CDR3, the DNA is TGTGCCAGCTCACCGCAGACTTACGAGCAGTACTTC. Protein sequence: CASSPQTYEQYF. The complete variable domain, with remaining parts taken from reference TRBV18 and TRBJ2-7, reads NAGVMQNPRHLVRRRGQEARLRCSPMKGHSHVYWYRQLPEEGLKFMVYLQKENIIDESGMPKERFSAEFPKEGPSILRIQQVVRGDSAAYFCASSPQTYEQYFGPGTRLTVT.

The rearrangement uses TRBV28 and TRBJ1-5; no clear D. CDR3 length: 16 amino acids. Germline lookup yields CDR1 MDHEN and CDR2 SYDVKM. V dropped 2 bases and J dropped 6 bases, with 17 bases sitting between them. The CDR3 sequence is CASSLRGNLIFQPQHF. The CDR3 region has the DNA TGTGCCAGCAGTTTAAGAGGGAACTTAATATTTCAGCCCCAGCATTTT.

With respect to this clone: The germline gene is not matched at one end of the junction; a read error may be the cause. The chain links TRBV7-7 to TRBJ2-5; D is unresolved. The CDR3 spans 13 residues. The germline CDR1 and CDR2 sequences are SSHAT and FNYEAQ (reference sequence). CDR3 loop: CASSLGVSGTQYF. In DNA form, the CDR3 reads TGTGCTAGCAGCTTAGGAGTATCAGGGACCCAGTACTTC.

This clone was seen more than once but under ten times. The gene calls are TRBV7-2 and TRBJ2-7; a possible D gene is TRBD1 (6 bases). The length of the CDR3 is 13 residues. V was shortened by 5 bases and J by 1 base, with 9 bases between the two germline ends. Germline CDR1 reads SGHTA; CDR2 reads FQGNSA. CDR3 sequence reads: CASSNRVSYEQYF. The CDR3 bases are TGTGCCAGCAGCAACAGGGTTTCCTACGAGCAGTACTTC.

This chain uses TRBV20-1 with TRBJ1-2; D is undetermined. Trimming cost V 6 bases and J 4 bases, with 9 bases left between them. CDR1 is DFQATT and CDR2 is SNEGSKA in the germline V gene (reference sequence). The CDR3 runs to 11 residues. CDR3 residues: CSAAGTYGYTF. For the CDR3, the DNA is TGCAGTGCGGCTGGTACCTATGGCTACACCTTC.

The chain is built from TRBV4-1 and TRBJ2-1; TRBD2 aligns across 14 bases. The germline CDR1 and CDR2 sequences are MGHRA and YSYEKL. The CDR3 sequence is 16 residues long. Losses at the gene ends were 3 bases for V and 9 bases for J; bases not matched to a gene: 7. The CDR3 is CASSQAGTSGRSEQFF. The CDR3 DNA sequence: TGCGCCAGCAGCCAGGCCGGGACTAGCGGGAGAAGTGAGCAGTTCTTC.

The rearrangement links TRBV10-3 to TRBJ1-1, with TRBD1 as a possible D gene (6 bases). V dropped 2 bases and J dropped 4 bases, with 14 bases sitting between them. Germline V gives CDR1 ENHRY, CDR2 SYGVKD. The CDR3 consists of 15 residues. The CDR3 region has the DNA TGTGCCATCAGTGAGGGACAGCAGAGGGGCACTGAAGCTTTCTTT. This gives the protein CAISEGQQRGTEAFF.

The CDR3 nucleotides are TGCGCCAGCAGCCAAGATTCGGCTAGGGGTGAGCAGTTCTTC. Protein product: CASSQDSARGEQFF. The chain uses TRBV4-3 and TRBJ2-1, with D perhaps TRBD1 (5 bases). The CDR3 runs to 14 residues. V lost 0 bases to trimming and J lost 9 bases, with 12 bases between them. Germline lookup yields CDR1 LGHNA and CDR2 YSLEER.

This clone was seen a handful of times. V and J are TRBV10-2 and TRBJ1-2; a possible D gene is TRBD1 (5 bases). The germline CDR1 and CDR2 sequences are WSHSY and SAAADI. This CDR3 has 13 residues. V was cut by 6 bases and J by 3 bases, with 11 bases left in between. The CDR3 nucleotides are TGCGCCAGCAGCGCAGCACAGGACTATGGCTACACCTTC. Translation gives CASSAAQDYGYTF.

The V call is TRBV28, the J call TRBJ1-1; 7 nucleotides align to TRBD1. This CDR3 has 14 amino acids. The germline V gene has CDR1 MDHEN and CDR2 SYDVKM. The ends lost 6 bases at V and 5 bases at J; junction bases unmatched: 9. CDR3 sequence reads: CASRVGQLDTEAFF. CDR3 DNA: TGTGCCAGCAGAGTGGGACAGTTGGATACTGAAGCTTTCTTT.

The rearrangement uses TRBV2 and TRBJ2-1, with no clear D. Germline lookup yields CDR1 SNHLY and CDR2 FYNNEI. The CDR3 contains 12 residues. Trimming removed 3 bases from V and 8 bases from J, with 8 bases in between. CDR3 loop: CASSDQGDEQFF. The CDR3 DNA reads as TGTGCCAGCAGTGACCAAGGAGATGAGCAGTTCTTC.

This chain joins TRBV7-9 and TRBJ2-7, with TRBD1 as a possible D gene (6 bases). Trimming shortened V by 3 bases and J by 5 bases, and 8 bases separated the two germline ends. The germline CDR1 and CDR2 sequences are SEHNR and FQNEAQ (reference sequence). This CDR3 is 12 amino acids long. The CDR3 reads CASSLGTNEQYF. The CDR3 bases are TGTGCCAGCAGCTTGGGGACAAACGAGCAGTACTTC. Based on the CDR3 plus reference TRBV7-9 and TRBJ2-7, the full variable domain is DTGVSQNPRHKITKRGQNVTFRCDPISEHNRLYWYRQTLGQGPEFLTYFQNEAQLEKSRLLSDRFSAERPKGSFSTLEIQRTEQGDSAMYLCASSLGTNEQYFGPGTRLTVT.

The chain has TRBV19 and TRBJ1-2, with D uncertain. This CDR3 is built from 11 residues. Trimming cost V 8 bases and J 1 base, with 5 bases left between them. The V gene's germline CDR1 is LNHDA and CDR2 SQIVND (reference sequence). The CDR3 DNA is TGTGCCAGTCAGGATAACTATGGCTACACCTTC. It yields the protein CASQDNYGYTF.

V gene TRBV23-1 combines with J gene TRBJ2-7, with 7 bases fitting TRBD2. TRBV23-1 is an open reading frame, and its role is uncertain. J gave up 5 bases and V 0 bases, and 7 bases lay outside the gene matches. The CDR3 covers 15 residues. CDR3 nucleotides: TGCGCCAGCAGTCAATCGAAGCGGGGTTCGCACGAGCAGTACTTC. Translation gives CASSQSKRGSHEQYF.

This chain uses TRBV7-3 with TRBJ1-3; TRBD1 might be the D (5 bases). The CDR3 sequence is 15 residues long. CDR1 is SGHTA and CDR2 is FQGTGA in the germline V gene. V lost 5 bases and J lost 1, with 12 bases in between. The CDR3 region has the DNA TGTGCCAGCAGCCGAGAAGGGGCTTCTGGAAACACCATATATTTT. Its protein product is CASSREGASGNTIYF.

The table lists this clone with a few counts. The CDR3 sequence is CASSAEAHNEQFF. The CDR3, as DNA: TGTGCCAGCAGCGCGGAAGCCCACAATGAGCAGTTCTTC. The chain couples TRBV2 to TRBJ2-1; no clear D. V lost 6 bases and J 5 bases, leaving 11 bases between the germline ends. The CDR3 spans 13 residues. Germline V gives CDR1 SNHLY, CDR2 FYNNEI.